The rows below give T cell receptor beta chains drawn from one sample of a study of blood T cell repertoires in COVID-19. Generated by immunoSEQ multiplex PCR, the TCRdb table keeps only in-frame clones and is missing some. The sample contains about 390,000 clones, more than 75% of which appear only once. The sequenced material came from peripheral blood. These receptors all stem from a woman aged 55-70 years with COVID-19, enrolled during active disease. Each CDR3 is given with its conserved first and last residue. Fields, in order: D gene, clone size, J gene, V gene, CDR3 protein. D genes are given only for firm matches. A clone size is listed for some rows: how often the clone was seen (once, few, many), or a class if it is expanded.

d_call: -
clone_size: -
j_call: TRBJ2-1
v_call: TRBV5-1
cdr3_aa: CASSQKPPTNEQFF

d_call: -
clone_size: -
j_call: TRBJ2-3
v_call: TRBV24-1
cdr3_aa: CATSAWSSGTDTQYF

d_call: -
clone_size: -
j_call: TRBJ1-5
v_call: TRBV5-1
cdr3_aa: CASSLGGSYSNQPQHF

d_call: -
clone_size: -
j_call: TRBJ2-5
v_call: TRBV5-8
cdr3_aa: CASSPRVVYETQYF

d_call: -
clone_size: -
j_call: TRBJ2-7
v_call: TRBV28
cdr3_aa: CASRRGGEAYEQYF

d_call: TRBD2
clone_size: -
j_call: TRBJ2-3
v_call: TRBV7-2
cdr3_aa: CASSLQAGGPHTQYF

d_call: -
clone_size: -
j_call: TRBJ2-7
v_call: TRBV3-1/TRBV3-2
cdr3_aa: CASSQRSGFRYEQYF

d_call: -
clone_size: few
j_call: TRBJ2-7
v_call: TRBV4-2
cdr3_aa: CASRGAASYEQYF

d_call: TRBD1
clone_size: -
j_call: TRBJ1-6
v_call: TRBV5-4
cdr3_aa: CASGQGDLFNSPLHF

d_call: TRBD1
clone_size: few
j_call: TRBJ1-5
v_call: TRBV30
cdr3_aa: CAWTSGGPGKPQHF

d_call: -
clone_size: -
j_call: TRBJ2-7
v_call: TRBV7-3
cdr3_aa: CASSLRGGSYEQYF